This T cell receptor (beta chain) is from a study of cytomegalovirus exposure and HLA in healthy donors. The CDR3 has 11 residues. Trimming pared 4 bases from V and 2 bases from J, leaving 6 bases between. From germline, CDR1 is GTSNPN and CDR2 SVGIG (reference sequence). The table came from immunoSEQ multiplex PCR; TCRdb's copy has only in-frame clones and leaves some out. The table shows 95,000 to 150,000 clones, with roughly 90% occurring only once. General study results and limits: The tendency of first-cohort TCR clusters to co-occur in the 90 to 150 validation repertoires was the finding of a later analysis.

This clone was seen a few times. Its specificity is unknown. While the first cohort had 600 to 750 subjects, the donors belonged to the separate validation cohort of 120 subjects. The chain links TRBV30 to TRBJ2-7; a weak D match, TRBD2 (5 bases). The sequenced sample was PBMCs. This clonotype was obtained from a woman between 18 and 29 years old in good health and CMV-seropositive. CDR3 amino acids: CAWTGTYEQYF. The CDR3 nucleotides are TGTGCCTGGACGGGAACCTACGAGCAGTACTTC.